This record covers a single T cell receptor (beta chain). What it recognizes is unknown. Healthy HIV-negative adults without recent acute infections or vaccinations served as donors. The CD4+ fraction was divided into a CD45RA+ naive subset and a CD45RA-negative memory subset. Trimming took off 2 bases at V and 4 bases at J, with 8 bases between the two ends. The V gene's germline CDR1 is SEHNR and CDR2 FQNEAQ (reference sequence). The length of the CDR3 is 14 residues. The sample comes from a study of shared clonotypes between healthy human individuals. The study, taken as a whole, reports: Sorted-subset sequencing, rarefaction showed, was incomplete despite large depth.

The method was immunoSEQ multiplex PCR; TCRdb's version includes in-frame clones alone and lacks a portion of them. Among 2 million to 3 million clones, approximately 92% were seen once, and the ten largest hold under 0.15%. Material for sequencing was naive CD4+ T cells sorted from blood. This sample's subset: CD45RA+ positively selected. This receptor was identified in a young man in good health. This chain connects TRBV7-9 to TRBJ2-2; D not resolved. CDR3 sequence reads: CASSLKQSTGELFF. The CDR3 bases are TGTGCCAGCAGCTTAAAACAATCCACCGGGGAGCTGTTTTTT.